A single sample is the source of the 12 T cell receptor beta chains below, sequenced in a study of Ad26.COV2.S vaccination and SARS-CoV-2 variants. Data came from immunoSEQ multiplex PCR; TCRdb stores just in-frame clones and leaves some out. The table lists 300,000 to 400,000 clones, approximately 90% of them singletons, with about 5% in the top ten. The treatment denotes: about 20 received Ad26.COV2.S at low or high dose, single or two shots; 5 received placebo; per-sample allocation not given. At day 63 after the first vaccine or placebo injection, samples were drawn. The sample was peripheral blood, taken in a trial of Ad26.COV2.S vaccine versus placebo. These receptors were obtained from a person aged 18-65 years who received the Ad26.COV2.S COVID-19 vaccine or a placebo.

The V gene is TRBV5-5, the J gene TRBJ1-4; D gene ambiguous. Between the trimmed V and J ends, which lost 3 bases and 5 bases, there was a span of 14 bases. Germline lookup yields CDR1 SGHKS and CDR2 YYEKEE (reference sequence). This CDR3 spans 15 amino acids. In nucleotides, the CDR3 is TGTGCCAGCAGCTCCTCCCCCGGGAAGAATGAAAAACTGTTTTTT. It specifies CASSSSPGKNEKLFF.

The V and J genes are TRBV7-3 and TRBJ1-4; D ambiguous. Trimming pared 1 base from V and 8 bases from J, leaving 8 bases between. The CDR3 sequence is 13 residues long. Germline CDR1 SGHTA, CDR2 FQGTGA. CDR3 sequence: CASSLNGGEKLFF. The CDR3 region has the DNA TGTGCCAGCAGCTTAAATGGTGGCGAAAAACTGTTTTTT.

V and J are TRBV7-2 and TRBJ1-4, with a tentative D call TRBD1 (6 bases). Per the germline V gene, CDR1 is SGHTA and CDR2 is FQGNSA. Trimming left V 0 bases short and J 7 bases short, with 18 bases between. The CDR3 sequence is 17 residues long. The CDR3, as DNA: TGTGCCAGCAGCTTAGCGCGGACAGCTGGTGGTGGTGAAAAACTGTTTTTT. As protein: CASSLARTAGGGEKLFF.

J is TRBJ1-4 and V is TRBV7-8; 7 bases are a match to TRBD1. J was trimmed by 6 bases and V by 0 bases; bases with no gene match: 16. The CDR3 runs 19 residues. Germline V gene lookup returns CDR1 SGHVS and CDR2 FQNEAQ. The CDR3 here is CASSLAPVALQGKDEKLFF. As DNA, the CDR3 is TGTGCCAGCAGCTTAGCGCCAGTGGCTTTACAGGGGAAAGATGAAAAACTGTTTTTT.

This chain connects TRBV4-3 to TRBJ2-7, with a possible D match to TRBD1 (5 bases). The CDR3 spans 15 residues. Trimming took off 0 bases at V and 5 bases at J, with 14 bases between the two ends. Germline V CDR1 and CDR2: LGHNA, YSLEER. The CDR3 DNA follows: TGCGCCAGCAGCCAAGACCCGACCCAGGGCAACGAGCAGTACTTC. Translating it yields CASSQDPTQGNEQYF.

The chain employs TRBV7-9 and TRBJ1-6, with D unresolved. The CDR3 has 14 residues. Germline CDR1 reads SEHNR; CDR2 reads FQNEAQ (reference sequence). Trimming removed 5 bases at V and 4 bases at J, with 9 bases between. CDR3 sequence reads: CASSPDGYNSPLHF. CDR3 nucleotide sequence: TGTGCCAGCAGCCCCGACGGATATAATTCACCCCTCCACTTT.

The rearrangement links TRBV2 to TRBJ1-2, with TRBD1 matching over 12 bases. The CDR3 runs 15 residues. Trimming removed 4 bases from V and 2 bases from J; junction bases left unmatched: 2. The V gene's germline CDR1 is SNHLY and CDR2 FYNNEI. The CDR3 nucleotides read TGTGCCAGCAGTGCCGGGACAGGGGGCAACTATGGCTACACCTTC. The encoded protein is CASSAGTGGNYGYTF.

The chain has TRBV18 and TRBJ2-5, with D uncertain. CDR1 and CDR2 from the germline V gene are KGHSH and LQKENI. Trimming cost V 3 bases and J 2 bases, with 7 bases left between them. This CDR3 is 13 amino acids long. The CDR3 DNA follows: TGTGCCAGCTCACCGAGTGGACAAGAGACCCAGTACTTC. Its protein product is CASSPSGQETQYF.

The chain's CDR3 is CASSLGASGVSDEQFF. The CDR3 nucleotides are TGTGCCAGCAGCTTAGGTGCTAGCGGGGTTTCTGATGAGCAGTTCTTC. The gene calls are TRBV13 and TRBJ2-1; 9 nucleotides match TRBD2. Trimming at V came to 0 bases and at J to 8 bases, leaving 8 bases not matched to a gene. This CDR3 contains 16 residues. Germline CDR1 and CDR2: PRHDT and FYEKMQ (reference sequence).

The rearrangement joins TRBV6-1 to TRBJ2-7, with TRBD1 as a possible D gene (6 bases). Germline-derived CDR1 and CDR2 are MNHNS and SASEGT. Trimming left V 2 bases short and J 4 bases short, with 18 bases between. The CDR3 is 16 amino acids. The CDR3 reads CASSESRAGALYEQYF. CDR3 nucleotides: TGTGCCAGCAGTGAATCTCGGGCAGGGGCGTTGTACGAGCAGTACTTC.

This clone occurred many times. V usage is TRBV19 and J usage is TRBJ1-3; possibly TRBD1 for D (5 bases). CDR3 length equals 15 residues. From germline, CDR1 is LNHDA and CDR2 SQIVND (reference sequence). The V end was cut by 7 bases, the J end by 0 bases, with 13 bases between. The CDR3: CASKEAGTSGNTIYF. The CDR3 nucleotides read TGTGCCAGTAAGGAAGCAGGGACCTCTGGAAACACCATATATTTT.

The CDR3 DNA sequence: TGTGCCAGCACCCGGACAGCGAACACTGAAGCTTTCTTT. Protein sequence: CASTRTANTEAFF. J is TRBJ1-1 and V is TRBV6-6, with D perhaps TRBD1 (6 bases). CDR3 length equals 13 residues. V was clipped by 7 bases and J by 1 base, with 10 bases between them. The germline gives CDR1 MNHNY, CDR2 SVGAGI (reference sequence).